This TCR beta chain was identified in a study of blood T cell repertoires in COVID-19. Study-wide context: There were acute and convalescent COVID-19 samples, and they came from the United States, Italy and Spain. Sample material is recorded as cDNA or gDNA derived from T cells, B-cell-depleted T cells, or PBMCs.

As handled by the study authors: It was from reference gene primer amplification that nucleated cell counts were estimated. The data were produced by immunoSEQ multiplex PCR, yet TCRdb's version contains in-frame clones alone and is incomplete. That table is the source of V, J and clone size, and D and trimming were worked out from the DNA. This sample yields approximately 62,000 clones, of which 80% to 90% are seen a single time; 15% belongs to the top ten. V was shortened by 8 bases and J by 7 bases, with 15 bases between the two germline ends. CDR1 is WSHSY and CDR2 is SAAADI in the germline V gene. The CDR3 is 13 amino acids.

Sequencing used peripheral blood. The V gene is TRBV10-2, the J gene TRBJ1-5; D is unclear. The receptor was isolated from an older man with acute or convalescent COVID-19. The CDR3 nucleotides read TGCGCCAGCCGAGAGGGAGGTCGACAGCCCCAGCATTTT. This codes for CASREGGRQPQHF.